This TCR beta chain was sequenced in a study of blood T cells in healthy people across ages. V was pared by 4 bases and J by 11 bases, with 22 bases of the junction left unmatched. Germline V gene data show CDR1 as SGDLS and CDR2 as YYNGEE. CDR3 size: 17 residues. Then a second PCR, running about 6 to 12 cycles, was carried out with a sample-barcoded 5' primer and a J-beta primer mix. TCRdb ran MiXCR on the 5' RACE reads and lists one entry per CDR3 protein. The sample consists of approximately 1.5 million distinct CDR3 sequences, roughly two fifths of them appearing once. The sequencing input was blood. The clonotype originates from a woman younger than 35 in good health. The chain has TRBV9 and TRBJ2-5, with 8 positions matching TRBD2. The CDR3: CASSFRRVGRAFDEQYF. As DNA, the CDR3 is TGTGCCAGCAGCTTCCGCCGGGTCGGGAGGGCCTTTGATGAGCAGTACTTC.